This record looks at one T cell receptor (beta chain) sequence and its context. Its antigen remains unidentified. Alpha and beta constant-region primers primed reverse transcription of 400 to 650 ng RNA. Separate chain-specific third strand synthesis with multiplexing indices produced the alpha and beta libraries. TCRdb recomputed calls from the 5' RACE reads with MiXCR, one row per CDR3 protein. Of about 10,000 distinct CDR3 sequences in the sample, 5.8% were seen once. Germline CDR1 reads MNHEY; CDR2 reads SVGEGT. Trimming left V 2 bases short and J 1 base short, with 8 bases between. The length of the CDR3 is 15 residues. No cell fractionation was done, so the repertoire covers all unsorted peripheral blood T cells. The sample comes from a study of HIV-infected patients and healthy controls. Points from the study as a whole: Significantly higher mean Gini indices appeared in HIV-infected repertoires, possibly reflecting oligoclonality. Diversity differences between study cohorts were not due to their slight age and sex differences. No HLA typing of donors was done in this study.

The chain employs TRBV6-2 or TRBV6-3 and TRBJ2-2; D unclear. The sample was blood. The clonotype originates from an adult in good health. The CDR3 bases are TGTGCCAGCAGTTACCACCGAGGGAACACCGGGGAGCTGTTTTTT. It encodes CASSYHRGNTGELFF.